Included here is one TCR beta chain sequence, with context. Seattle researchers signed up patients amid active infection and tracked them longitudinally. This entry is derived from a study of blood T cell repertoires in COVID-19. Study at large: The origin of the acute and convalescent COVID-19 samples was the United States, Italy and Spain. T cells, B-cell-depleted T cells, or PBMCs supplied cDNA or gDNA.

Assay used: immunoSEQ multiplex PCR; TCRdb lists only in-frame clones, some missing. The profile shows roughly 410,000 clones, about 88% of them singletons. The sequenced sample consisted of peripheral blood. This TCR was recovered from a woman in her 40s with COVID-19, enrolled during active disease.

CDR3 region: CASSLDSTYGYTF. In DNA form, the CDR3 reads TGTGCCAGCAGCTTGGACAGCACCTATGGCTACACCTTC. The chain carries TRBV5-4 and TRBJ1-2; D is undetermined. V lost 0 bases and J lost 4, with 7 bases in between. The CDR3 spans 13 residues. Germline CDR1 SGHNT, CDR2 YYREEE (reference sequence).